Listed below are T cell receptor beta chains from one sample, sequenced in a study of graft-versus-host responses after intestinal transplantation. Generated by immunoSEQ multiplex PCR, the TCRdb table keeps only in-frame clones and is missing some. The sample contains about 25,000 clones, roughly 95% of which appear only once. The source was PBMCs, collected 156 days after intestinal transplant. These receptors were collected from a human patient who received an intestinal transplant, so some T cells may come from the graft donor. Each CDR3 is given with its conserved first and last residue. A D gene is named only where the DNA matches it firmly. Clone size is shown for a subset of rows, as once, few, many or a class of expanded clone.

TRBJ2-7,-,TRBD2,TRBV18,TGTGCCAGCTCACCACAAGCGACTAGCGGGAGATCCGAGCAGTACTTC,CASSPQATSGRSEQYF
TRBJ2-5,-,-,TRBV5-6,TGTGCCAGCAGCCGGATCCAGTGGGGGGCCCAAGAGACCCAGTACTTC,CASSRIQWGAQETQYF
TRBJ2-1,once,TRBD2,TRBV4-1,TGCGCCAGCAGCCAAGATTTCGGGAGCGGGAGGGCCAATGAGCAGTTCTTC,CASSQDFGSGRANEQFF
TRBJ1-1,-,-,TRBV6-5,TGTGCCAGCAGTGGAGTTTATGAGACTGAAGCTTTCTTT,CASSGVYETEAFF
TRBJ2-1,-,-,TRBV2,TGTGCCAGCGGACCTCCCCGGGACATCTACAATGAGCAGTTCTTC,CASGPPRDIYNEQFF
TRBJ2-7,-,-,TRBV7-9,TGTGCCAGCAGCTTAGAAGGGGGTTCCTACGAGCAGTACTTC,CASSLEGGSYEQYF
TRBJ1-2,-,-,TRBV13,TGTGCCAGCAGTTTATTGGCGGTACAGGGTAACTATGGCTACACCTTC,CASSLLAVQGNYGYTF
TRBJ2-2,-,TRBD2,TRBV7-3,TGTGCCAGCAGCGATGCCTCCGGGACTAGCGAGACCGGGGAGCTGTTTTTT,CASSDASGTSETGELFF
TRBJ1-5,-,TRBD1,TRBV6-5,TGTGCCAGCAAGAGGGACAGGGATAATCAGCCCCAGCATTTT,CASKRDRDNQPQHF
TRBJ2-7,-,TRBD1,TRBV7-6,TGTGCCAGCAGCTTAGGGGACAGCTCCTACGAGCAGTACTTC,CASSLGDSSYEQYF
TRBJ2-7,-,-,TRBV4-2,TGTGCCAGCAGCCGAGAATACGAGCAGTACTTC,CASSREYEQYF
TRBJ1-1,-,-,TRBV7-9,TGTGCCAGCAGCTTAGTTGGGGGGCGCGACACTGAAGCTTTCTTT,CASSLVGGRDTEAFF
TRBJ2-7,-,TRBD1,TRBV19,TGTGCCAGTGGAAGACAGGGCCACGAGCAGTACTTC,CASGRQGHEQYF
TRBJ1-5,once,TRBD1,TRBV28,TGTGCGGGAAGGACAGGGGGGCATCAGCCCCAGCATTTT,CAGRTGGHQPQHF
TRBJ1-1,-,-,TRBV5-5,TGTGCCAGCAGCTTGTTAAGTGTTAGTGTGAACACTGAAGCTTTCTTT,CASSLLSVSVNTEAFF
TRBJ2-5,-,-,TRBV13,TGTGCCAGCAGCTACCTTCAAAGCGAGACCCAGTACTTC,CASSYLQSETQYF
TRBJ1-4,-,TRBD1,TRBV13,TGTGCCAGCCGACAGGGGTTGGGGGCTAATGAAAAACTGTTTTTT,CASRQGLGANEKLFF
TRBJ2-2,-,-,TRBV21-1,TGTGCCAGCAGCAAATCGGGGAAGAAAAGAGGGGAGCTGTTTTTT,CASSKSGKKRGELFF
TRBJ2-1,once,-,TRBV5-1,TGCGCCAGCTCTTTTATTTCGGCGGCCCCTGAGCAGTTCTTC,CASSFISAAPEQFF
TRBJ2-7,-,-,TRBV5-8,TGTGCCAGCAGCTTGGAAATGAGGACACACATCAGTGGCGAGCAGTACTTC,CASSLEMRTHISGEQYF
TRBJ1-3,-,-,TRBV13,TGTGCCAGCAGCTTGTTAAACACCATATATTTT,CASSLLNTIYF
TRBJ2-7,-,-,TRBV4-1,TGCGCCAGCAGCCAGGGGACGTCCGAGCAGTACTTC,CASSQGTSEQYF
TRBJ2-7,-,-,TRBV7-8,TGTGCCAGCAGGGGCAGGGGTAACTACGAGCAGTACTTC,CASRGRGNYEQYF
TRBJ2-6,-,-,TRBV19,TGTGCCAGTAGTTTTGGGGCCAACGTCCTGACTTTC,CASSFGANVLTF
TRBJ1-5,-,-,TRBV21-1,TGTGCCAGCAGTAGAACTTTAGCTACATGGCATCATCAGCCCCAGCATTTT,CASSRTLATWHHQPQHF
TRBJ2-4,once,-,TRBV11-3,TGTGCCAGCAGCTTAGCAGACTGGGGGGAAAACATTCAGTACTTC,CASSLADWGENIQYF
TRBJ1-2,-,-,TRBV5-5,TGTGCCAGCAGCTTGACACCAGCGCCTGGGAGCTATGGCTACACCTTC,CASSLTPAPGSYGYTF
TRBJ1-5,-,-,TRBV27,TGTGCCAGCAGTCCCAGGACCGTTAAATGGCCCCAGCATTTT,CASSPRTVKWPQHF
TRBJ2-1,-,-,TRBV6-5,TGTGCCAGCAGTTACTCGGGAGTCGGGTCCTACAATGAGCAGTTCTTC,CASSYSGVGSYNEQFF
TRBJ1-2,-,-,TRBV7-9,TGTGCCAGCAGCTTAGGAGGTGGTGACTACACCTTC,CASSLGGGDYTF
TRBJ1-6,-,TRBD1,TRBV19,TGTGCCAGTCACGCCTCAGGGGGTTCACCCCTCCACTTT,CASHASGGSPLHF
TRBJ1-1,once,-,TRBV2,TGTGCCAGCAGGTGGACGGAAGTGAACACTGAAGCTTTCTTT,CASRWTEVNTEAFF
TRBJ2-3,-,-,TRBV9,TGTGCCAGCAGCGGGGTGTCAGATACGCAGTATTTT,CASSGVSDTQYF
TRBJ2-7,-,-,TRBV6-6,TGTGCCAGCACCCCCGTCAGGGAAGAAAACTACGAGCAGTACTTC,CASTPVREENYEQYF
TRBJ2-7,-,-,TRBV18,TGTGCCAGCGGACGACTAAACGGCGACGAGCAGTACTTC,CASGRLNGDEQYF
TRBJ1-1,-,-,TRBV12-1,TGTGCCAGCAGCGGAGTAGGGGATACTGAAGCTTTCTTT,CASSGVGDTEAFF
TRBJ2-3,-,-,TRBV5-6,TGTGCCAGCAGCTTGGACGTCAAGCGGTCCACAGATACGCAGTATTTT,CASSLDVKRSTDTQYF
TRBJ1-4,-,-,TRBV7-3,TGTGCCAGCAGCTTAACCGGGACAAAGAATGAAAAACTGTTTTTT,CASSLTGTKNEKLFF
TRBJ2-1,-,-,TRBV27,TGTGCCAGCGCGGGACTCGACAATGAGCAGTTCTTC,CASAGLDNEQFF
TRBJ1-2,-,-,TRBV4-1,TGCGCCAGCAGCCAAGATGAGCGGGATCAGACCTTC,CASSQDERDQTF
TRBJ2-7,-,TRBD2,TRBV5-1,TGCGCCAGCAGCTTGGAGGGCGCGCCCGGACTAGCTACCTACGAGCAGTACTTC,CASSLEGAPGLATYEQYF
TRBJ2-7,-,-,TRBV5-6,TGTGCCAGCAGCTGGAAAATTGCGCCCTACGAGCAGTACTTC,CASSWKIAPYEQYF
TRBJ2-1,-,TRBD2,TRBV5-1,TGCGCCAGCAGCCTAAGACTAGCGCAATACAATGAGCAGTTCTTC,CASSLRLAQYNEQFF
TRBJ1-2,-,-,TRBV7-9,TGTGCCAGCAGCGTACAGGTGGACTTTGGCTACACCTTC,CASSVQVDFGYTF
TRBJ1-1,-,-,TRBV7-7,TGTGCCAGCAGCTTAGATTATCAGGGAGAAGCTTTCTTT,CASSLDYQGEAFF
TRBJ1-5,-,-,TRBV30,TGTGCCTGGAGTTCGGGGGGAATCAATCAGCCCCAGCATTTT,CAWSSGGINQPQHF
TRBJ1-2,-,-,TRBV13,TGTGCCAGCACCGTGTCTCAGGGCTTTAACTATGGCTACACCTTC,CASTVSQGFNYGYTF
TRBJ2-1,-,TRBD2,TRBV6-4,TGTGCCAGCAGTGACTCGAGCGGGGGGGCCGATGAGCAGTTCTTC,CASSDSSGGADEQFF
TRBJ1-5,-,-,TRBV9,TGTGCCAGCAGCGTAGATGACAGGTTCGGCCCCCAGCATTTT,CASSVDDRFGPQHF
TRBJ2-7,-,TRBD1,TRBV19,TGTGCCAGTAGTGCCGTAGGACAGGGGGACCACGAGCAGTACTTC,CASSAVGQGDHEQYF
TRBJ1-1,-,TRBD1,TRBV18,TGTGCCAGCTCACCAACGGGTCAGGGGGCGATCGGGGCTTTCTTT,CASSPTGQGAIGAFF
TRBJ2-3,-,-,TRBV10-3,TGTGCCATCAGTGAGACCCCCGCTGCGGCGGATACGCAGTATTTT,CAISETPAAADTQYF
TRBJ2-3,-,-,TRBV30,TGTGCCTGGAGTGTCTGGATTCCCACAGATACGCAGTATTTT,CAWSVWIPTDTQYF
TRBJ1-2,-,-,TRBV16,TGTGCCAGCAGCCAATCCCCAAGGGACTATGGCTACACCTTC,CASSQSPRDYGYTF
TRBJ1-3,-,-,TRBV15,TGTGCCACCAGCCCTACAGGGTCTGGAAACACCATATATTTT,CATSPTGSGNTIYF
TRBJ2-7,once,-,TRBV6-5,TGTGCCAGCAGTTACTCGTTTGGCTGGGAAATCTACGAGCAGTACTTC,CASSYSFGWEIYEQYF
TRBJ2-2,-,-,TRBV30,TGTGCCTGGAGTGTAGGGGTCGAGTCCGGGGAGCTGTTTTTT,CAWSVGVESGELFF
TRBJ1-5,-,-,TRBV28,TGTGCCAGCAGTCCGCGGACGGAGGATCAGCCCCAGCATTTT,CASSPRTEDQPQHF
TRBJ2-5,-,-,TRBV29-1,TGCAGCGTTGATGAGACCCAGTACTTC,CSVDETQYF
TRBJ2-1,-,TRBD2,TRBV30,TGTGCCTGGAGTGTCCATGGACTAGCGGGATGGTCCTACAATGAGCAGTTCTTC,CAWSVHGLAGWSYNEQFF